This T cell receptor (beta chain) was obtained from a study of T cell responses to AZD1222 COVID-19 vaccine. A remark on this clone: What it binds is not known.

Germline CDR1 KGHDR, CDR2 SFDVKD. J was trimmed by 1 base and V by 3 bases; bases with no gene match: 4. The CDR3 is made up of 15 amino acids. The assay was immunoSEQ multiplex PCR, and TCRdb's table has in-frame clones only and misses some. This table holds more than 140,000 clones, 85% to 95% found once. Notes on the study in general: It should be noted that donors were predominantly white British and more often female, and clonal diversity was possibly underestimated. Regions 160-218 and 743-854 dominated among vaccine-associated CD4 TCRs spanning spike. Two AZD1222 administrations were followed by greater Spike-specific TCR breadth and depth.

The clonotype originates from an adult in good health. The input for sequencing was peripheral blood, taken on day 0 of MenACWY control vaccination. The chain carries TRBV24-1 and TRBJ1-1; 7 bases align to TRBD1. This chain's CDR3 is CATSDPRTGNTEAFF. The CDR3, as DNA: TGTGCCACCAGTGATCCGAGGACAGGGAACACTGAAGCTTTCTTT.